The 19 T cell receptor beta chains listed next were all sequenced from one sample in a study of cytomegalovirus exposure and HLA in healthy donors. It was with 60 Vbeta and 13 Jbeta primers that the PCR ran. Clones were sequenced by immunoSEQ multiplex PCR, and TCRdb holds only the in-frame ones, with some missing. Its listing shows 200,000 to 250,000 clones. Sequenced material: PBMCs. These receptors all come from a woman aged 30 to 39 in good health and CMV-seropositive.

This chain uses TRBV27 with TRBJ1-1, with TRBD1 matching over 7 bases. Germline V lookup: CDR1 MNHEY, CDR2 SMNVEV (reference sequence). CDR3 length: 17 residues. J gave up 6 bases and V 0 bases, and 13 bases lay outside the gene matches. The CDR3 region has the DNA TGTGCCAGCAGTTTATCACCGACAGGGACCACCTTAGCTGAAGCTTTCTTT. Translated: CASSLSPTGTTLAEAFF.

The chain combines TRBV6-1 with TRBJ2-7; a weak D match, TRBD1 (5 bases). The germline CDR1 and CDR2 sequences are MNHNS and SASEGT. Trimming took 11 bases from V and 5 from J, leaving 19 bases between them. CDR3 size: 13 residues. The CDR3 loop is CAATKSAGNEQYF. In nucleotides, the CDR3 is TGTGCCGCCACGAAGTCCGCAGGGAACGAGCAGTACTTC.

The CDR3 DNA is TGCGCCAGCACTCAGGGGCAGGGCCTCTATGGCTACACCTTC. As protein: CASTQGQGLYGYTF. This chain connects TRBV10-2 to TRBJ1-2, with a possible D match to TRBD1 (6 bases). V lost 7 bases, J lost 4 bases, and 16 bases lay in between. Germline V CDR1 and CDR2: WSHSY, SAAADI. The CDR3 is 14 residues long.

Comments on this clone: A read error may account for a junction end that differs from germline. The rearrangement joins TRBV18 to TRBJ1-5; D perhaps matches TRBD1 (5 bases). CDR1 is KGHSH, CDR2 LQKENI, per germline. The CDR3 has 14 amino acids. The chain's CDR3 is CASSPGAGNQPQHF. CDR3 in DNA: TGTGCCAGCTCACCAGGGGCAGGCAACCAGCCCCAGCATTTT. Full variable domain (outside the CDR3, taken from reference TRBV18 and TRBJ1-5): NAGVMQNPRHLVRRRGQEARLRCSPMKGHSHVYWYRQLPEEGLKFMVYLQKENIIDESGMPKERFSAEFPKEGPSILRIQQVVRGDSAAYFCASSPGAGNQPQHFGDGTRLSIL.

The genes are TRBV18 and TRBJ2-2; 11 bases align to TRBD2. The germline V gene encodes CDR1 KGHSH and CDR2 LQKENI. The V segment lost 6 bases and the J segment 6 bases; nucleotides outside the gene matches: 6. The CDR3 extends over 15 amino acids. CDR3 in DNA: TGTGCCAGCTCGGAAGAGACTAGCGGGGCCGGGGAGCTGTTTTTT. Translating it yields CASSEETSGAGELFF.

The V and J genes are TRBV6-6 and TRBJ1-1, with TRBD1 matching over 10 bases. Germline CDR1 MNHNY, CDR2 SVGAGI (reference sequence). The CDR3 covers 16 residues. The V and J ends lost 2 bases and 4 bases, in that order; junction bases with no gene match: 7. The CDR3 is CASSYIPGQGITEAFF. DNA of the CDR3: TGTGCCAGCAGTTACATTCCGGGACAGGGGATCACTGAAGCTTTCTTT.

This sequence joins TRBV28 and TRBJ1-1, with 7 nucleotides matching TRBD1. CDR1 is MDHEN and CDR2 is SYDVKM in the germline V gene. The CDR3 extends over 15 amino acids. After removal of 6 bases from V and 3 bases from J, the junction contained 10 bases not matched to a gene. The CDR3 is CASRQQTGSYTEAFF. CDR3 bases: TGTGCCAGCAGACAACAGACAGGGTCTTACACTGAAGCTTTCTTT.

V is TRBV2 and J is TRBJ1-1, with D hard to call. Germline CDR1 SNHLY, CDR2 FYNNEI. Between the trimmed V and J ends, which lost 7 bases and 6 bases, there was a span of 21 bases. There are 15 residues in the CDR3. CDR3 amino acids: CASTYSSAGYAEAFF. For the CDR3, the DNA is TGTGCCAGCACCTACTCTTCCGCGGGGTACGCTGAAGCTTTCTTT.

The chain couples TRBV5-1 to TRBJ2-2; possibly TRBD2 for D (5 bases). CDR1 SGHRS and CDR2 YFSETQ come from the germline V gene. The CDR3 has 11 residues. V was cut by 4 bases and J by 7 bases, with 5 bases left in between. The CDR3 DNA reads TGCGCCAGCAGCCGGGGCGGGGAGCTGTTTTTT. Amino acids: CASSRGGELFF.

This chain uses TRBV29-1 with TRBJ2-1, with D uncertain. The ends were cut back, 5 bases at V and 0 bases at J, with 11 bases in the middle. Germline loops: CDR1 SQVTM, CDR2 ANQGSEA. This CDR3 has 14 residues. The CDR3 is CSVLSPRSYNEQFF. For the CDR3, the DNA is TGCAGCGTTTTGTCCCCTCGCTCCTACAATGAGCAGTTCTTC.

Notes on this clone: At the DNA level, this CDR3 is encoded by other sequences in the same sample as well. The rearrangement joins TRBV7-2 to TRBJ2-3, with D unresolved. CDR1 and CDR2 from the germline V gene are SGHTA and FQGNSA. The V end lost 6 bases, the J end lost 0 bases, and 10 bases lay between the germline ends. The CDR3 extends over 14 amino acids. The DNA for the CDR3 is TGTGCCAGCAGTGCGTTACCTAGCACAGATACGCAGTATTTT. It translates to CASSALPSTDTQYF.

To note about this clone: Distinct nucleotide sequences in the sample also encode this CDR3. V and J are TRBV19 and TRBJ2-7, with TRBD2 matching over 11 bases. The CDR3 is made up of 15 amino acids. The J segment lost 2 bases and the V segment lost 2 bases, leaving 2 bases of the junction unmatched. Per the germline V gene, CDR1 is LNHDA and CDR2 is SQIVND (reference sequence). CDR3: CASSIRLAGTYEQYF. The CDR3 DNA sequence: TGTGCCAGTAGTATAAGACTAGCGGGAACCTACGAGCAGTACTTC.

The V gene is TRBV6-5, the J gene TRBJ1-6; 7 bases are shared with TRBD1. Trimming took 7 bases from V and 7 from J; bases not matched to a gene: 10. The length of the CDR3 is 15 residues. Germline CDR1 and CDR2: MNHEY and SVGAGI. CDR3 in amino acids: CASKRGTVLNSPLHF. In nucleotides, the CDR3 is TGTGCCAGCAAACGAGGGACAGTGCTGAATTCACCCCTCCACTTT.

This chain connects TRBV11-2 to TRBJ1-5, with 9 bases fitting TRBD1. J was trimmed by 3 bases and V by 3 bases; bases with no gene match: 3. From germline, CDR1 is SGHAT and CDR2 FQNNGV. The CDR3 has 15 amino acids. Written as DNA, the CDR3 is TGTGCCAGCAGCTTGGGACAGGGATTCAATCAGCCCCAGCATTTT. This gives the protein CASSLGQGFNQPQHF.

CDR3 bases: TGCGCCAGCAGCATACCCCGACTAGCGGGGGACACAGATACGCAGTATTTT. Its protein product is CASSIPRLAGDTDTQYF. V and J are TRBV5-1 and TRBJ2-3, with TRBD2 matching 12 bases. The trim removed 4 bases at V and 2 bases at J, leaving 8 bases unmatched. The CDR3 covers 17 residues. Germline V gene data show CDR1 as SGHRS and CDR2 as YFSETQ.

The rearrangement links TRBV27 to TRBJ2-1; a possible D gene is TRBD2 (6 bases). The germline V and J ends were trimmed by 2 bases and 8 bases, with 19 bases remaining between them. CDR1 is MNHEY and CDR2 is SMNVEV in the germline V gene (reference sequence). The CDR3 consists of 16 residues. The CDR3 DNA is TGTGCCAGCAGTTTACTGGGCGGGAACAGATGGGATGAGCAGTTCTTC. It is translated as CASSLLGGNRWDEQFF.

The chain combines TRBV2 with TRBJ1-3; TRBD1 matches at 8 bases. After removal of 6 bases from V and 2 bases from J, the junction contained 6 bases not matched to a gene. Germline CDR1 is SNHLY and CDR2 is FYNNEI. The CDR3 is made up of 15 amino acids. The DNA of the CDR3 is TGTGCCAGCAGGAGACAGGGGTGGGCTGGAAACACCATATATTTT. It translates to CASRRQGWAGNTIYF. The full variable domain, rest sourced from reference TRBV2 and TRBJ1-3, is EPEVTQTPSHQVTQMGQEVILRCVPISNHLYFYWYRQILGQKVEFLVSFYNNEISEKSEIFDDQFSVERPDGSNFTLKIRSTKLEDSAMYFCASRRQGWAGNTIYFGEGSWLTVV.

The V and J genes are TRBV7-2 and TRBJ2-3; 9 bases line up with TRBD2. From germline, CDR1 is SGHTA and CDR2 FQGNSA. V trimming: 1 base; J trimming: 9 bases; junction bases outside the gene matches: 11. The CDR3 is 16 residues long. This CDR3 is CASSLEGGLAPRTQYF. The CDR3 DNA follows: TGTGCCAGCAGCTTAGAGGGCGGACTAGCGCCTAGAACGCAGTATTTT.

The chain links TRBV30 to TRBJ1-1, with TRBD1 matching over 9 bases. Germline trimming cut 3 bases from V and 11 bases from J; bases unmatched to any gene: 10. The CDR3 loop spans 13 amino acids. CDR1 and CDR2 (germline): GTSNPN, SVGIG (reference sequence). The CDR3: CAWSGQGSGAAFF. For the CDR3, the DNA is TGTGCCTGGAGCGGACAGGGGTCAGGAGCGGCTTTCTTT.